This entry lists 11 T cell receptor beta chains sequenced from one sample in a study of cytomegalovirus exposure and HLA in healthy donors. Primers for the PCR totalled 60 Vbeta and 13 Jbeta. Assay: immunoSEQ multiplex PCR; the TCRdb copy retains only in-frame clones and omits some. The data show approximately 160,000 clones, under 85% seen once. Sequenced material: PBMCs. The receptors originated from a woman in her thirties in good health and CMV-seronegative.

The chain links TRBV6-5 to TRBJ1-2, with 7 bases matching TRBD1. J lost 4 bases, V lost 2 bases, and 4 bases had no gene match. This CDR3 spans 14 amino acids. Per the germline V gene, CDR1 is MNHEY and CDR2 is SVGAGI. The CDR3: CASSYGQGGYGYTF. CDR3 DNA: TGTGCCAGCAGTTACGGGCAGGGGGGCTATGGCTACACCTTC.

The gene calls are TRBV29-1 and TRBJ2-5; weak D call: TRBD1 (6 bases). Trimming cost V 4 bases and J 5 bases, with 8 bases left between them. The CDR3 is made up of 11 amino acids. Looked up from germline, CDR1 is SQVTM and CDR2 is ANQGSEA. The CDR3 protein is CSVVGQETQYF. CDR3 bases: TGCAGCGTTGTAGGACAGGAGACCCAGTACTTC. Filled out from reference TRBV29-1 and TRBJ2-5, the complete variable domain reads SAVISQKPSRDICQRGTSLTIQCQVDSQVTMMFWYRQQPGQSLTLIATANQGSEATYESGFVIDKFPISRPNLTFSTLTVSNMSPEDSSIYLCSVVGQETQYFGPGTRLLVL.

The chain uses TRBV29-1 and TRBJ1-1; perhaps TRBD1 as D (6 bases). Germline lookup yields CDR1 SQVTM and CDR2 ANQGSEA. The CDR3 has 13 residues. Deletions cut 6 bases from V and 9 bases from J, with 20 bases between. The CDR3 nucleotides read TGCAGCGTGCTCCTGGACAGTCCGCTTAAAGCTTTCTTT. Translation: CSVLLDSPLKAFF.

The chain has TRBV2 and TRBJ1-2, with TRBD1 matching over 11 bases. This CDR3 region has 15 residues. V was pared by 5 bases and J by 8 bases, with 10 bases of the junction left unmatched. Looked up from germline, CDR1 is SNHLY and CDR2 is FYNNEI. In DNA, the CDR3 is TGTGCCAGCAGTTTAGGACAGGGGGCCGTGGAAGGCTACACCTTC. This encodes CASSLGQGAVEGYTF.

This clone was counted a few times. This chain connects TRBV5-6 to TRBJ2-7, with 8 bases lining up with TRBD2. This CDR3 spans 14 amino acids. Germline CDR1 is SGHDT and CDR2 is YYEEEE. V shed 0 bases, J shed 3 bases, and the junction held 2 bases outside the gene matches. The CDR3, as DNA: TGTGCCAGCAGCTTGGCGGGAGGGTACTACGAGCAGTACTTC. It translates to CASSLAGGYYEQYF.

This chain connects TRBV10-3 to TRBJ1-4, with TRBD1 matching 9 bases. Per germline, CDR1 ENHRY and CDR2 SYGVKD. The J segment lost 6 bases and the V segment lost 6 bases, leaving 8 bases of the junction unmatched. The CDR3 totals 15 residues. The CDR3 DNA follows: TGTGCCATCAGCGAAGGACAGGGGTTGGATGAAAAACTGTTTTTT. Amino acid sequence: CAISEGQGLDEKLFF.

A few counts support this clone. In DNA form, the CDR3 reads TGTGCCTGGAGTACAGGGAATGGCTACACCTTC. Translated, it gives CAWSTGNGYTF. V is TRBV30 and J is TRBJ1-2, with D perhaps matching TRBD1 (6 bases). The germline gives CDR1 GTSNPN, CDR2 SVGIG (reference sequence). The CDR3 has 11 residues. The V end was cut by 2 bases, the J end by 6 bases, with 7 bases between.

This clone was recorded only once. This chain uses TRBV27 with TRBJ2-7; D not resolved. Deletions cut 3 bases from V and 0 bases from J, with 6 bases between. Germline CDR1 is MNHEY and CDR2 is SMNVEV (reference sequence). The CDR3 totals 13 residues. The CDR3 DNA sequence: TGTGCCAGCAGTTTGCACGGCTCCTACGAGCAGTACTTC. This encodes CASSLHGSYEQYF.

The chain combines TRBV4-2 with TRBJ2-3; TRBD2 matches 8 bases. The V and J ends lost 4 bases and 1 base, in that order; junction bases with no gene match: 4. Per the germline V gene, CDR1 is LGHNA and CDR2 is YNFKEQ. This CDR3 spans 15 amino acids. The CDR3 sequence: CASSLTSGRTDTQYF. The CDR3 bases are TGTGCCAGCAGCCTCACTAGCGGACGCACAGATACGCAGTATTTT.

V is TRBV30 and J is TRBJ2-2; 8 bases are shared with TRBD1. CDR3 length: 14 amino acids. Losses at the gene ends were 1 base for V and 2 bases for J; bases not matched to a gene: 0. Per the germline V gene, CDR1 is GTSNPN and CDR2 is SVGIG (reference sequence). The CDR3 region is CAWSAGGNTGELFF. The CDR3 DNA sequence: TGTGCCTGGAGTGCAGGGGGCAACACCGGGGAGCTGTTTTTT.

This clone was recorded once. V and J are TRBV5-1 and TRBJ1-4; weak D call: TRBD1 (5 bases). CDR3 length: 16 residues. Germline V CDR1 and CDR2: SGHRS, YFSETQ. Trimming cost V 4 bases and J 4 bases, with 17 bases left between them. The CDR3 sequence: CASSLFGGTDNEKLFF. CDR3 coding DNA: TGCGCCAGCAGCCTCTTCGGCGGGACGGATAATGAAAAACTGTTTTTT.